The rows below give T cell receptor beta chains drawn from one sample of a study of shared clonotypes between healthy human individuals. Assay: immunoSEQ multiplex PCR; the TCRdb copy retains only in-frame clones and omits some. The table records 1.4 million or so clones, 97% to 99% of them present only once. The sample was naive CD4+ T cells sorted from blood. Every receptor here comes from a man aged 25 to 45 in good health. The CDR3 runs from the conserved cysteine through the conserved F or W. D genes are given only for firm matches. Size tells how often a clone was seen (once, few, many) or the class of an expanded clone, and some rows leave it out.

TRBJ2-7 TRBD1 TRBV2 - TGTGCCAGCAGTGACGAGGGGGCGCCCTACGAGCAGTACTTC CASSDEGAPYEQYF
TRBJ1-2 - TRBV5-6 - TGTGCCAGCACCCCTGCGGGCCAGGGTTGGGGCTACACCTTC CASTPAGQGWGYTF
TRBJ1-5 - TRBV30 - TGTGCCTGGAGTGTCGGACATCTTAGCAATCAGCCCCAGCATTTT CAWSVGHLSNQPQHF
TRBJ2-7 - TRBV11-2 - TGTGCCAGCAGCAATAACAGAAGACTTAACTACGAGCAGTACTTC CASSNNRRLNYEQYF
TRBJ2-1 TRBD2 TRBV7-9 - TGTGCCAGCAGCTCGACTAGCGAGAAACACAATGAGCAGTTCTTC CASSSTSEKHNEQFF
TRBJ2-1 - TRBV5-1 - TGCGCCAGCAGCTTGGGATCGGGGTACTACAATGAGCAGTTCTTC CASSLGSGYYNEQFF
TRBJ2-7 TRBD2 TRBV11-2 - TGTGCCAGCAGCAGACTAGCTTCTCGTGGGGACGGGCAGTACTTC CASSRLASRGDGQYF
TRBJ2-3 - TRBV7-2 - TGTGCCAGCAGCTCCCACCTAGGGACTGAGACGCAGTATTTT CASSSHLGTETQYF
TRBJ1-3 TRBD1 TRBV10-3 once TGTGCCATCAGTGGGGGGACAGGGTCTGGAAACACCATATATTTT CAISGGTGSGNTIYF
TRBJ2-6 - TRBV18 once TGTGCCAGCTCACCAGTAACCGGACAGACCTCTGGGGCCAACGTCCTGACTTTC CASSPVTGQTSGANVLTF
TRBJ1-5 - TRBV6-1 - TGTGCCAGCAGTTATATCACAGGACAGCCCCAGCATTTT CASSYITGQPQHF
TRBJ2-1 TRBD1 TRBV6-1 - TGTGCCAGCAGTGAAAGAGGGACAGGGGAAAACAATGAGCAGTTCTTC CASSERGTGENNEQFF
TRBJ2-3 TRBD2 TRBV18 - TGTGCCAGCTCACCCCGGACTAGCGGAGGGGCAGATACGCAGTATTTT CASSPRTSGGADTQYF
TRBJ2-3 TRBD1 TRBV30 - TGTGCCTGGAGTGTTCCCGGGACAGGGGCAGATACGCAGTATTTT CAWSVPGTGADTQYF
TRBJ1-3 - TRBV6-1 - TGTGCCAGCAGCCCCCGGATGAGGGGAAACACCATATATTTT CASSPRMRGNTIYF
TRBJ2-7 - TRBV29-1 - TGCAGCGTTGGGCGGGTCGAAGGCACCTACGAGCAGTACTTC CSVGRVEGTYEQYF
TRBJ2-7 - TRBV5-4 - TGTGCCAGCAGCTTAGCACCGATTGGGGGGCAGTACTTC CASSLAPIGGQYF
TRBJ1-4 - TRBV18 - TGTGCCAGCTCGCCTGGGGGTGTTGAAAAACTGTTTTTT CASSPGGVEKLFF
TRBJ1-5 - TRBV10-1 - TGCGCCAGCAGTGAGTCGAGGGGTCAGCCCCAGCATTTT CASSESRGQPQHF
TRBJ2-7 - TRBV28 - TGTGCCAGCAGGAAGCAGACAGGTACCTACGAGCAGTACTTC CASRKQTGTYEQYF
TRBJ1-5 - TRBV19 once TGTGCCAGTACCCAACTCCCAGAGAATCAGCCCCAGCATTTT CASTQLPENQPQHF
TRBJ2-2 TRBD2 TRBV28 once TGTGCCAGCAGTTTTAGTGGGAGGGCCCTTACCGGGGAGCTGTTTTTT CASSFSGRALTGELFF
TRBJ2-7 - TRBV5-1 - TGCGCCAGCAGCTCCTCGGCTGGGGTCAACGCCTACGAGCAGTACTTC CASSSSAGVNAYEQYF
TRBJ2-1 TRBD2 TRBV7-3 - TGTGCCAGCAGCCCACAACTAGCGGGAGGCGCTGAGCAGTTCTTC CASSPQLAGGAEQFF
TRBJ1-1 - TRBV2 - TGTGCCAGCAGTGGGTGGGTCGAAACGGAAGCTTTCTTT CASSGWVETEAFF
TRBJ1-2 - TRBV29-1 - TGCAGCGTTCTACTCCATCCCACACGGGATCCTAGGGGGTATGGCTACACCTTC CSVLLHPTRDPRGYGYTF
TRBJ2-7 - TRBV7-8 - TGTGCCAGCAGCTTAGAGACTCTGCGACAGACACCCTACGAGCAGTACTTC CASSLETLRQTPYEQYF
TRBJ1-1 TRBD1 TRBV28 - TGTGCCAGCAGCCACGGACAGGGTTGGGCTGAAGCTTTCTTT CASSHGQGWAEAFF
TRBJ1-3 - TRBV5-1 - TGCGCCAGCAGCTTGGCCGGAGCGAGCTCTGGAAACACCATATATTTT CASSLAGASSGNTIYF
TRBJ2-4 - TRBV5-1 - TGCGCCAGCAGCCCCGAATTGGGAGCCAAAAACATTCAGTACTTC CASSPELGAKNIQYF
TRBJ2-2 - TRBV5-1 - TGCGCCAGCAGCCCAAGCCAGGGGCTGGCAGGCACCGGGGAGCTGTTTTTT CASSPSQGLAGTGELFF
TRBJ2-7 TRBD1 TRBV28 - TGTGCCAGCAGGATGACAGGGGTATTCTACGAGCAGTACTTC CASRMTGVFYEQYF
TRBJ2-1 TRBD2 TRBV9 - TGTGCCAGCAGCGTCGATTTGCCGGGCGGGAGTAAGAATGAGCAGTTCTTC CASSVDLPGGSKNEQFF
TRBJ2-2 TRBD2 TRBV2 - TGTGCCAGCAGTTTGAGCGGGAGGGCGGCCGGGGAGCTGTTTTTT CASSLSGRAAGELFF
TRBJ1-4 - TRBV29-1 - TGCAGCGTCGAAACAGGGTCAAATGAAAAACTGTTTTTT CSVETGSNEKLFF
TRBJ2-7 - TRBV5-5 - TGTGCCAGCAGCTTGGCTCTGGGTGCTAGCACACTTAGCTCCTACGAGCAGTACTTC CASSLALGASTLSSYEQYF
TRBJ2-1 - TRBV7-2 - TGTGCCAGCAGCTTAGTGGGGGGCTCCTACAATGAGCAGTTCTTC CASSLVGGSYNEQFF
TRBJ1-5 - TRBV5-4 - TGTGCCAGCAGCAACCAGACCAGGGGGCCCCAGCATTTT CASSNQTRGPQHF
TRBJ2-5 - TRBV25-1 - TGTGCCAGCAGTGAATTGGTACTACAAGGGACCCAGTACTTC CASSELVLQGTQYF
TRBJ2-1 TRBD2 TRBV27 - TGTGCCAGCAGCGACGCTCCTAGCGGGACCCCCTACAATGAGCAGTTCTTC CASSDAPSGTPYNEQFF
TRBJ1-1 - TRBV27 - TGTGCCAGCAGCTCGAGCGCCGCCTTCGGGGCTTTCTTT CASSSSAAFGAFF
TRBJ2-3 - TRBV6-1 - TGTGCCAGCAGTGCGACCCGGGACGCCATTCCCACAGATACGCAGTATTTT CASSATRDAIPTDTQYF
TRBJ1-2 - TRBV29-1 - TGCAGCGCCACAGGGAAGCTCAACTATGGCTACACCTTC CSATGKLNYGYTF
TRBJ2-5 TRBD1 TRBV7-7 - TGTGCCAGCAGCTTTTGGACAGGTGAACAAGAGACCCAGTACTTC CASSFWTGEQETQYF
TRBJ2-1 TRBD2 TRBV4-1 - TGCGCCAGCAGCCTGCTAGCGGGAGGGCCTATAGATGAGCAGTTCTTC CASSLLAGGPIDEQFF
TRBJ2-1 - TRBV10-1 - TGCGCCAGCAGTGAGTCGACCGGAGAATACAATGAGCAGTTCTTC CASSESTGEYNEQFF
TRBJ1-2 - TRBV28 - TGTGCCAGCAGTTTGGGCAAGGTGGTTGGCTATGGCTACACCTTC CASSLGKVVGYGYTF
TRBJ1-5 TRBD1 TRBV19 - TGTGCCAGTAGTAGAGAGGACAGGCGTGTTCAGCCCCAGCATTTT CASSREDRRVQPQHF
TRBJ2-7 - TRBV9 - TGTGCCAGCAGCACCACCGGACAGCCCCTCTACGAGCAGTACTTC CASSTTGQPLYEQYF
TRBJ2-1 TRBD2 TRBV6-6 once TGTGCCAGCACTCCGGCTAGCGGGTCAGAGCAGTTCTTC CASTPASGSEQFF
TRBJ1-1 TRBD1 TRBV5-5 - TGTGCCAGCAGCACGGACAGGACGAACACTGAAGCTTTCTTT CASSTDRTNTEAFF
TRBJ2-7 - TRBV21-1 - TGTGCCAGCAGCACCCCCGGGACAGGGAAGCCTTACGAGCAGTACTTC CASSTPGTGKPYEQYF
TRBJ2-7 TRBD2 TRBV25-1 - TGTGCCAGCCGGAGGACTAGCTTCGACGAGCAGTACTTC CASRRTSFDEQYF
TRBJ2-1 - TRBV25-1 - TGTGCCAGCGGACTACACTTGGATGAGCAGTTCTTC CASGLHLDEQFF
TRBJ2-7 TRBD2 TRBV5-1 - TGCGCCAGCAGCCCAGGACTAGGGTCCTACGAGCAGTACTTC CASSPGLGSYEQYF
TRBJ1-3 - TRBV6-6 - TGTGCCAGCACTAGCCCCGGAAACACCATATATTTT CASTSPGNTIYF
TRBJ2-1 TRBD2 TRBV27 once TGTGCCAGCAGTTCATTAGCGGGGGGAGCGAGTGAGCAGTTCTTC CASSSLAGGASEQFF
TRBJ2-7 TRBD2 TRBV30 - TGTGCCTGGACCAGACTAGCGGGAGGATCCGAGCAGTACTTC CAWTRLAGGSEQYF
TRBJ2-1 - TRBV5-1 - TGCGCCAGCAGAGTCGGCGGGGAGCAGTTCTTC CASRVGGEQFF